The TCR beta chain under discussion was sequenced for a study of blood T cell repertoires in COVID-19. Turning to the study itself: From T cells, B-cell-depleted T cells, or PBMCs came the material, which was cDNA or gDNA.

This CDR3 contains 14 residues. CDR1 and CDR2 from the germline V gene are LNHDA and SQIVND (reference sequence). V lost 0 bases and J lost 7, with 13 bases in between. How the authors handled the data: Using reference gene primer amplification, nucleated cell counts were estimated. Data came from immunoSEQ multiplex PCR; TCRdb stores just in-frame clones and leaves some out. V and J calls and clone size are copied from that table; D and trimming were computed from the DNA. There are under 350,000 clones in the sample; about 89% occur only once, and roughly 4.8% lies in the top ten. The J gene is TRBJ2-7, the V gene TRBV19; TRBD1 is a possible D gene (6 bases). The material sequenced was peripheral blood. The TCR was taken from a man aged 40-49 years with acute or convalescent COVID-19. CDR3 DNA: TGTGCCAGTAGTATAGATGGCAGGGGAGAAGAGCAGTACTTC. Amino acid sequence: CASSIDGRGEEQYF.